A single sample is the source of the 8 T cell receptor beta chains below, sequenced in a study of blood T cells in healthy people across ages. A J-beta primer mix and a sample-barcoded 5' primer were used in a second PCR of roughly 6 to 12 cycles. TCRdb recomputed calls from the 5' RACE reads with MiXCR, one row per CDR3 protein. The data contain approximately 690,000 distinct CDR3 sequences, under 70% of them singletons. The sample consisted of blood. The receptor source for this set is a man aged 55 to 70 in good health.

This chain uses TRBV4-1 with TRBJ1-6, with TRBD1 matching 8 bases. Germline assignment: CDR1 MGHRA and CDR2 YSYEKL. J was trimmed by 9 bases and V by 3 bases; bases with no gene match: 7. The CDR3 consists of 15 residues. For the CDR3, the DNA is TGCGCCAGCAGCCACGGGCAGGGGGCATTTTCACCCCTCCACTTT. It specifies CASSHGQGAFSPLHF.

About this clonotype: This may be a read error, as it is one base from a much larger clone. The chain has TRBV5-6 and TRBJ2-1; D is perhaps TRBD2 (5 bases). This CDR3 comprises 16 residues. Looked up from germline, CDR1 is SGHDT and CDR2 is YYEEEE. DNA of the CDR3: TGTGCCATCAGCTTGTTGGGTGGGGAGATCTACAATGAGCAGTTCTTC. This translates into CAISLLGGEIYNEQFF.

The rearrangement uses TRBV24-1 and TRBJ2-1; no clear D. Trimming pared 5 bases from V and 1 base from J, leaving 14 bases between. CDR1 KGHDR and CDR2 SFDVKD come from the germline V gene. The CDR3 is made up of 16 amino acids. CDR3 amino acids: CATSARSGNSYNEQFF. The CDR3 nucleotides read TGTGCCACCAGTGCAAGAAGTGGGAATTCCTACAATGAGCAGTTCTTC.

The chain has TRBV25-1 and TRBJ2-7; TRBD1 aligns across 9 bases. Germline trimming cut 4 bases from V and 4 bases from J; bases unmatched to any gene: 5. The CDR3 covers 14 residues. Germline V lookup: CDR1 MGHDK, CDR2 SYGVNS. This CDR3 reads CASSGAGTGYEQYF. The CDR3 DNA follows: TGTGCCAGCAGTGGCGCCGGGACAGGGTACGAGCAGTACTTC.

The chain combines TRBV7-2 with TRBJ2-7; D is unresolved. V was pared by 8 bases and J by 3 bases, with 17 bases between. Germline CDR1 SGHTA, CDR2 FQGNSA. The CDR3 totals 14 residues. CDR3 loop: CASGRGPLLYEQYF. The CDR3, as DNA: TGTGCCAGCGGCCGTGGGCCGCTCCTCTACGAGCAGTACTTC.

The J gene is TRBJ2-4, the V gene TRBV18; 8 nucleotides match TRBD2. The CDR3 is 18 residues long. Germline V CDR1 and CDR2: KGHSH, LQKENI. J was trimmed by 0 bases and V by 2 bases; bases with no gene match: 9. CDR3 nucleotides: TGTGCCAGCTCACCAGTAGCGGGAACCGCCCCAGCCAAAAACATTCAGTACTTC. It encodes CASSPVAGTAPAKNIQYF.

The V gene is TRBV4-2, the J gene TRBJ1-4; D unresolved. Germline V gene sequence: CDR1 LGHNA, CDR2 YNFKEQ. The CDR3 loop spans 15 amino acids. Trimming stripped 0 bases from V and 6 bases from J, with 11 bases between. As DNA, the CDR3 is TGTGCCAGCAGCCAAGATATGCGAGAGGATGAAAAACTGTTTTTT. It specifies CASSQDMREDEKLFF.

This clonotype occurred many times. This rearrangement joins TRBV2 to TRBJ2-3; D not certain. CDR3 length: 12 amino acids. CDR1 and CDR2 from the germline V gene are SNHLY and FYNNEI. V was pared by 4 bases and J by 5 bases, with 7 bases between. The CDR3 here is CASSVIGDTQYF. CDR3 sequence (DNA): TGTGCCAGCAGTGTCATAGGAGATACGCAGTATTTT.